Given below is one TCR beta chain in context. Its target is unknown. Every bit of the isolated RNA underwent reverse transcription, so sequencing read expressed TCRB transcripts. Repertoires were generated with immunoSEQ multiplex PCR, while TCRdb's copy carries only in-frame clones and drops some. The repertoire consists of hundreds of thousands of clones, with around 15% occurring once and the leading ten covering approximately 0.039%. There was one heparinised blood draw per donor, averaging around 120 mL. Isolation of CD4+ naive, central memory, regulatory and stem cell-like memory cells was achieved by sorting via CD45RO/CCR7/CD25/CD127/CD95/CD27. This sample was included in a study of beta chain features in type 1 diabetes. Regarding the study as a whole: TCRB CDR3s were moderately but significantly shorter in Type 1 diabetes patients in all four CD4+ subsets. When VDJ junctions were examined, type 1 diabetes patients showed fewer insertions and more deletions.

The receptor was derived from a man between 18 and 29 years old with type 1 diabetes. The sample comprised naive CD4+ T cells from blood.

This chain's CDR3 is CASSPQGTSGTDTQYF. CDR3 nucleotide sequence: TGCGCCAGCAGCCCGCAAGGAACTAGCGGCACAGATACGCAGTATTTT. The chain joins TRBV5-1 to TRBJ2-3; 7 nucleotides agree with TRBD2. This CDR3 contains 16 residues. Germline loops: CDR1 SGHRS, CDR2 YFSETQ. J gave up 1 base and V 4 bases, and 9 bases lay outside the gene matches.